These 2 T cell receptor beta chains share one sample of origin, sequenced in a study of shared clonotypes between healthy human individuals. Assay used: immunoSEQ multiplex PCR; TCRdb lists only in-frame clones, some missing. The table shows 1,500,000 or so clones, with 98% occurring only once. The sample comprised naive CD4+ T cells sorted from blood. Subset specified: CD45RA+ positively selected. All receptors derive from a man aged 30 to 39 in good health.

The chain combines TRBV5-5 with TRBJ2-1, with 12 bases matching TRBD2. This CDR3 is 15 amino acids long. The trim removed 0 bases at V and 6 bases at J, leaving 1 base unmatched. CDR1 is SGHKS and CDR2 is YYEKEE in the germline V gene (reference sequence). CDR3 region: CASSLVGLAGNEQFF. The CDR3 DNA follows: TGTGCCAGCAGCTTGGTGGGACTAGCGGGCAATGAGCAGTTCTTC.

This clone has a single count. The chain couples TRBV11-2 to TRBJ2-3, with D unresolved. Germline CDR1 SGHAT, CDR2 FQNNGV. CDR3 length: 10 amino acids. V lost 3 bases, J lost 6 bases, and 1 base lay in between. CDR3 in DNA: TGTGCCAGCAGCTTTGATACGCAGTATTTT. It yields the protein CASSFDTQYF.